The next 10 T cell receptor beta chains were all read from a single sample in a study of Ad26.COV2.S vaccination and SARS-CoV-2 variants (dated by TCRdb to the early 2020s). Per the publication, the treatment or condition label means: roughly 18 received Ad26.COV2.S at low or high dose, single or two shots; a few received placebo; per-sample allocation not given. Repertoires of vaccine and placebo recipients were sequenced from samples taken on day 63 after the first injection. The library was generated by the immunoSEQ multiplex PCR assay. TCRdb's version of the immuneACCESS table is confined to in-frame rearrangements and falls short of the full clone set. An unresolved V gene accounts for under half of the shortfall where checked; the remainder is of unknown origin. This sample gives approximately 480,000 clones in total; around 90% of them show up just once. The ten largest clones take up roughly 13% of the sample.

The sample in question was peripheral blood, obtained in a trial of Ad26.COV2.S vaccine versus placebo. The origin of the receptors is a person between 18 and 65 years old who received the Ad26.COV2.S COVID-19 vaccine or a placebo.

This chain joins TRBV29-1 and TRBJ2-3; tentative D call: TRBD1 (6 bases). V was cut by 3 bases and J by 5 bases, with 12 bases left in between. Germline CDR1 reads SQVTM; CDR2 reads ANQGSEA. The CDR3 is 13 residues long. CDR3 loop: CSVDFGRGDTQYF. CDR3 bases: TGCAGCGTTGATTTCGGCAGGGGAGATACGCAGTATTTT.

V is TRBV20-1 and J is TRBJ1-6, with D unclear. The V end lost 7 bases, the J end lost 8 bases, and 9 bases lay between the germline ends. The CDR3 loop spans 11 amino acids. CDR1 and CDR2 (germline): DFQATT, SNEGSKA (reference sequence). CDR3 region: CSVRSDSPLHF. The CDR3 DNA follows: TGCAGTGTACGGTCCGATTCACCCCTCCACTTT.

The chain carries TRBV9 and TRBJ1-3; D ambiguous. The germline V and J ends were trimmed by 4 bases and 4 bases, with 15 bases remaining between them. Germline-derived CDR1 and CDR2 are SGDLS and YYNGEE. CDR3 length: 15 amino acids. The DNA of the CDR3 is TGTGCCAGCAGCCCCCGGGCCACGTACGGAAACACCATATATTTT. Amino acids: CASSPRATYGNTIYF. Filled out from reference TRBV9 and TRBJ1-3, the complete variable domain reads DSGVTQTPKHLITATGQRVTLRCSPRSGDLSVYWYQQSLDQGLQFLIQYYNGEERAKGNILERFSAQQFPDLHSELNLSSLELGDSALYFCASSPRATYGNTIYFGEGSWLTVV.

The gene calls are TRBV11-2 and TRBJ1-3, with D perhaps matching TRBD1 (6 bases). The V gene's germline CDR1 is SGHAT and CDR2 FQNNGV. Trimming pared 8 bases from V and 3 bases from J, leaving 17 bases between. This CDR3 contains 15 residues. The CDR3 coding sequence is TGTGCCAGCCACAGGTTGGGGGGCATTGGAAACACCATATATTTT. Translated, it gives CASHRLGGIGNTIYF. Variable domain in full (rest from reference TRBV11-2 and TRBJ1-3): EAGVAQSPRYKIIEKRQSVAFWCNPISGHATLYWYQQILGQGPKLLIQFQNNGVVDDSQLPKDRFSAERLKGVDSTLKIQPAKLEDSAVYLCASHRLGGIGNTIYFGEGSWLTVV.

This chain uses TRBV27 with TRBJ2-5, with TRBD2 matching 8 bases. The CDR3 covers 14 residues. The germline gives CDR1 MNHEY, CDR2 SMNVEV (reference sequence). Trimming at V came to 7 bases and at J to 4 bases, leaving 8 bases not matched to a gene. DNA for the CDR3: TGTGCCAGCAAAACCAGCGGGAGAGGAGAGACCCAGTACTTC. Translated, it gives CASKTSGRGETQYF.

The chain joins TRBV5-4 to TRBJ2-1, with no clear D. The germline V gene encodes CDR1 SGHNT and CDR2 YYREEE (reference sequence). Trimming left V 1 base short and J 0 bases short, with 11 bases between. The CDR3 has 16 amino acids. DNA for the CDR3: TGTGCCAGCAGCTTGTCGGGCAGGACCTCCTACAATGAGCAGTTCTTC. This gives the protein CASSLSGRTSYNEQFF.

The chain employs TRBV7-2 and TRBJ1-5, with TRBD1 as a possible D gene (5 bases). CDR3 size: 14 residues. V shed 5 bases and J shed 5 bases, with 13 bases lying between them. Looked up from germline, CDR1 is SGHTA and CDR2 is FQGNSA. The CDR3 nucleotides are TGTGCCAGCAGCCCCGGGTGGGGCGATCAGCCCCAGCATTTT. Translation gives CASSPGWGDQPQHF.

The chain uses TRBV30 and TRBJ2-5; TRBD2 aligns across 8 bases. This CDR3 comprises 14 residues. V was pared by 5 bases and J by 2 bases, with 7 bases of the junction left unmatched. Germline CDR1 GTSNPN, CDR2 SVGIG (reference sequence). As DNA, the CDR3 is TGTGCCTGGTCCTGGGCGGGGGGACAAGAGACCCAGTACTTC. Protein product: CAWSWAGGQETQYF. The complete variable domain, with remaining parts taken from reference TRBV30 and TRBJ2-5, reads SQTIHQWPATLVQPVGSPLSLECTVEGTSNPNLYWYRQAAGRGLQLLFYSVGIGQISSEVPQNLSASRPQDRQFILSSKKLLLSDSGFYLCAWSWAGGQETQYFGPGTRLLVL.

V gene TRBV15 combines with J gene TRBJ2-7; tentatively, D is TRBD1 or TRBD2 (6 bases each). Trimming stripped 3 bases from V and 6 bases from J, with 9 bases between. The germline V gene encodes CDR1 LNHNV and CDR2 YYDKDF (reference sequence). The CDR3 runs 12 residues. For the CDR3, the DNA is TGTGCCACCAGCAGTACGGGGGCCGAGCAGTACTTC. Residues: CATSSTGAEQYF.

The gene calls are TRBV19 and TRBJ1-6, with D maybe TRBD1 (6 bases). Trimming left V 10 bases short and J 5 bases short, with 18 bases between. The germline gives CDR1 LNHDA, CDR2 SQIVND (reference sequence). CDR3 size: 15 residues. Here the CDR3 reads CATKWGPGDNSPLHF. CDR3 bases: TGTGCCACCAAGTGGGGGCCAGGGGATAATTCACCCCTCCACTTT.